The rows below give T cell receptor beta chains drawn from one sample of a study of metastatic and nonmetastatic thyroid tumors. MiXCR was used by TCRdb to re-call the PCR reads. The data show more than 70,000 clones, over 8.5% seen once. Input material: blood. These receptor sequences come from a female donor with papillary thyroid cancer or a benign thyroid nodule (not recorded which). Some clones in this sample may be carry-over from other donors' samples. Both conserved end residues are part of each CDR3.

CASSVIEQGSPLHF	14	TRBV9	TRBJ1-6
CAWGAQGAETQYF	13	TRBV30	TRBJ2-5
CASSPREGPYNEQFF	15	TRBV12-3/TRBV12-4	TRBJ2-1
CASSQVRGSEQYF	13	TRBV3-1	TRBJ2-7
CASSPSAGLEDEQYF	15	TRBV5-1	TRBJ2-7
CANNRGDSRSPLHF	14	TRBV2	TRBJ1-6
CASSPQRFNTEAFF	14	TRBV11-2	TRBJ1-1
CASSLATNEKLFF	13	TRBV7-9	TRBJ1-4
CASSYSTGIPRHAFF	15	TRBV6-5	TRBJ1-1
CASSLGGDGYTF	12	TRBV5-5	TRBJ1-2
CASSEASGGYRNEQFF	16	TRBV2	TRBJ2-1
CASSFPSGLAKNIQYF	16	TRBV5-1	TRBJ2-4
CASNRGQPYEQYF	13	TRBV5-1	TRBJ2-7
CASSQDPEGINEQYF	15	TRBV4-2	TRBJ2-7
CATSSEQGASTEAFF	15	TRBV15	TRBJ1-1
CASSLQNSPLHF	12	TRBV3-1	TRBJ1-6
CSAIQTGERYEQYF	14	TRBV20-1	TRBJ2-7
CASSSHRIYEQYF	13	TRBV3-1	TRBJ2-7